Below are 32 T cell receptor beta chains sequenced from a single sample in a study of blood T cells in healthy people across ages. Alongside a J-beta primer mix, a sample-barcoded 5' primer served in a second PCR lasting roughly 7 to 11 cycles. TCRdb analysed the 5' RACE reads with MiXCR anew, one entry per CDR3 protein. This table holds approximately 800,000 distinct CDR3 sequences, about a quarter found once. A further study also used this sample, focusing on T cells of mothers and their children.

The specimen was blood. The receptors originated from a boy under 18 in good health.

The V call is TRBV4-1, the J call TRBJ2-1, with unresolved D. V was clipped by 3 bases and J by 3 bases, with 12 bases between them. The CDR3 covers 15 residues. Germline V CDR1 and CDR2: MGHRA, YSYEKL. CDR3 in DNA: TGCGCCAGCAGCCAGGGTAGGACCCTCTACAATGAGCAGTTCTTC. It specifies CASSQGRTLYNEQFF.

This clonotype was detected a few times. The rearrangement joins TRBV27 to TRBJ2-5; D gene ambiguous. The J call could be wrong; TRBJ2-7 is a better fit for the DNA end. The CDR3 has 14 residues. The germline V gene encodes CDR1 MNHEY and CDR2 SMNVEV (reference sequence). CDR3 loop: CASSLSPAGYEQYF. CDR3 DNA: TGTGCCAGCAGTTTATCGCCAGCCGGCTACGAGCAGTACTTC.

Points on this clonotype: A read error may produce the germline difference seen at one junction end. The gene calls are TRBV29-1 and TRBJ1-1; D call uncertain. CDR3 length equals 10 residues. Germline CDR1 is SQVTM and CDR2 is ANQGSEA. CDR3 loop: CSVGSTEVFF. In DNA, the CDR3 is TGCAGCGTTGGGAGCACTGAAGTTTTCTTT.

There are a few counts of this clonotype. The DNA of the CDR3 is TGTGCCAGCAGTCCGACGGTTAGCACAGATACGCAGTATTTT. Protein product: CASSPTVSTDTQYF. J is TRBJ2-3 and V is TRBV7-8, with D unclear. The CDR3 is 14 residues long. V was shortened by 6 bases and J by 0 bases, with 10 bases between the two germline ends. In germline, CDR1 is SGHVS, CDR2 FQNEAQ.

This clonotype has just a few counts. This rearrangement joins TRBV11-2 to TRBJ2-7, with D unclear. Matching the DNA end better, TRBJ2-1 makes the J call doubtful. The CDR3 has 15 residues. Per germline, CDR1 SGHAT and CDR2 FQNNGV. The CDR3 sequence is CASSLLVGPRNEQFF. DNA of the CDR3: TGTGCCAGCAGCTTACTAGTTGGGCCGCGAAATGAGCAGTTCTTC.

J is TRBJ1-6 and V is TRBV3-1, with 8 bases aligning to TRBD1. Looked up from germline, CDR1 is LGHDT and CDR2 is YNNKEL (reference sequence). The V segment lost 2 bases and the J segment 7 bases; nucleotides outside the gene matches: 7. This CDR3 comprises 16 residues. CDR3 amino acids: CASSQWGQERNSPLHF. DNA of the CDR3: TGTGCCAGCAGCCAATGGGGACAGGAGAGAAATTCACCCCTCCACTTT.

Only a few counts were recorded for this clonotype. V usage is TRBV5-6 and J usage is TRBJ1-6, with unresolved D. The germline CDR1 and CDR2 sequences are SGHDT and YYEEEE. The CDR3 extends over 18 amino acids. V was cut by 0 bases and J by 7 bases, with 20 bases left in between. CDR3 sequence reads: CASSLDLHASYKNSPLHF. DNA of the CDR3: TGTGCCAGCAGCTTGGATCTTCATGCCAGCTACAAGAATTCACCCCTCCACTTT.

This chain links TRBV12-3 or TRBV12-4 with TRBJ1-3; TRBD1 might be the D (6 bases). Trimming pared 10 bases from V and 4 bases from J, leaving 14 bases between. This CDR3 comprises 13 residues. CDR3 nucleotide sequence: TGTGCCACCGCAGGGGCTTCGGGAAACACCATATATTTT. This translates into CATAGASGNTIYF.

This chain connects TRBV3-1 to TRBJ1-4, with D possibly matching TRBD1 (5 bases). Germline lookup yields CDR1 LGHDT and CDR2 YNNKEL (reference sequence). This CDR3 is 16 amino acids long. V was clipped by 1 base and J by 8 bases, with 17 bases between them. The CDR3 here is CASSQGSQEAREKLFF. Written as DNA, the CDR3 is TGTGCCAGCAGCCAAGGCTCACAGGAGGCGCGGGAAAAACTGTTTTTT.

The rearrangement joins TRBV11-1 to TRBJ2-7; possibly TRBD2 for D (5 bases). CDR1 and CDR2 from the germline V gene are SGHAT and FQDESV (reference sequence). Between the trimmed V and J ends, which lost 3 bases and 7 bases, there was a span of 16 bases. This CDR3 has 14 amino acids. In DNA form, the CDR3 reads TGTGCCAGCAGCTTGCGCGGACTGGGGATTGAGCAGTACTTC. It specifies CASSLRGLGIEQYF.

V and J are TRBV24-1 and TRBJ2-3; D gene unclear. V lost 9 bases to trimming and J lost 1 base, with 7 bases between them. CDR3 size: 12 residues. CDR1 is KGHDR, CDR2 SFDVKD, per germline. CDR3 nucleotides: TGTGCCACCGGAGACCGCACAGATACGCAGTATTTT. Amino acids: CATGDRTDTQYF.

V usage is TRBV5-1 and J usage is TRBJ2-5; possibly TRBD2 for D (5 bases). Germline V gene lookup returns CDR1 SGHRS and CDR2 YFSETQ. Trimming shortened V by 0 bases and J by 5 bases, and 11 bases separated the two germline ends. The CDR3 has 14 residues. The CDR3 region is CASSLDLRGETQYF. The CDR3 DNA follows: TGCGCCAGCAGCTTGGACCTCCGAGGGGAGACCCAGTACTTC. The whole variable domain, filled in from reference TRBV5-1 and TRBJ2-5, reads KAGVTQTPRYLIKTRGQQVTLSCSPISGHRSVSWYQQTPGQGLQFLFEYFSETQRNKGNFPGRFSGRQFSNSRSEMNVSTLELGDSALYLCASSLDLRGETQYFGPGTRLLVL.

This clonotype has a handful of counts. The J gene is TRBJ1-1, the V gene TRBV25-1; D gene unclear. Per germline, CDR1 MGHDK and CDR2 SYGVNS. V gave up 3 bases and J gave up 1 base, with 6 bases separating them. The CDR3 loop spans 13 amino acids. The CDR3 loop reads CASSENGNTEAFF. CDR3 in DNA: TGTGCCAGCAGTGAGAACGGGAACACTGAAGCTTTCTTT.

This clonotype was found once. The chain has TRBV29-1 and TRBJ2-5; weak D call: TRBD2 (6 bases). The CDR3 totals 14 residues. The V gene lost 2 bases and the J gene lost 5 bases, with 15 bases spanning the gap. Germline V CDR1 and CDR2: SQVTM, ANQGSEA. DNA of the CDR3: TGCAGCGTTGAAATCGAGCGGGTTGGCGAGACCCAGTACTTC. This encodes CSVEIERVGETQYF.

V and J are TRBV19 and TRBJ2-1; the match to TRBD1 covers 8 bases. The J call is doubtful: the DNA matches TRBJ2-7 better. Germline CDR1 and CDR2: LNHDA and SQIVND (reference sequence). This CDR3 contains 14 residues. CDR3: CASTIGTGPYEQYF. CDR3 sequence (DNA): TGTGCCAGTACTATCGGGACAGGACCCTACGAGCAGTACTTC.

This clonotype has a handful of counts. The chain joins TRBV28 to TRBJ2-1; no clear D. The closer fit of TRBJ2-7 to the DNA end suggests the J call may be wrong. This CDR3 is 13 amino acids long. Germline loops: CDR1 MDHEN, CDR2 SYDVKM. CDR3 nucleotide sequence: TGTGCCAGCAGTTCGACAAAATACAATGAGCAGTACTTC. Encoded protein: CASSSTKYNEQYF.

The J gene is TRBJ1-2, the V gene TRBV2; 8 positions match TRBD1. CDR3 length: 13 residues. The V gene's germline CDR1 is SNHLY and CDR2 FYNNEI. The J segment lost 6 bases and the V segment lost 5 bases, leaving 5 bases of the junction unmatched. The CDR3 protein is CASSSGQGHGYTF. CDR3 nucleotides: TGTGCCAGCAGTAGTGGACAGGGACATGGCTACACCTTC. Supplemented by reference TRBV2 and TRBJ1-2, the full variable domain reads EPEVTQTPSHQVTQMGQEVILRCVPISNHLYFYWYRQILGQKVEFLVSFYNNEISEKSEIFDDQFSVERPDGSNFTLKIRSTKLEDSAMYFCASSSGQGHGYTFGSGTRLTVV.

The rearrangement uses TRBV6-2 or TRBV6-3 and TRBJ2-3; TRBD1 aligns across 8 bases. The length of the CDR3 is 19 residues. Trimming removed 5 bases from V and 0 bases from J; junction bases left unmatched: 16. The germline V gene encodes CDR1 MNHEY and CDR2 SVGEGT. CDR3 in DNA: TGTGCCAGCAGTAAACGGGGGAGGAACGGGACAGGCAGCACAGATACGCAGTATTTT. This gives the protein CASSKRGRNGTGSTDTQYF.

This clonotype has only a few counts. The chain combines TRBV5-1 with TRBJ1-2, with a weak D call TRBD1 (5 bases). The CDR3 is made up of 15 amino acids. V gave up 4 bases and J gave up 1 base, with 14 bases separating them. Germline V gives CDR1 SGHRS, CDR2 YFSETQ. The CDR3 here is CASSPQGTVNYGYTF. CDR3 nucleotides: TGCGCCAGCAGCCCACAAGGGACCGTTAACTATGGCTACACCTTC. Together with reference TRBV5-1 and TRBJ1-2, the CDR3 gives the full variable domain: KAGVTQTPRYLIKTRGQQVTLSCSPISGHRSVSWYQQTPGQGLQFLFEYFSETQRNKGNFPGRFSGRQFSNSRSEMNVSTLELGDSALYLCASSPQGTVNYGYTFGSGTRLTVV.

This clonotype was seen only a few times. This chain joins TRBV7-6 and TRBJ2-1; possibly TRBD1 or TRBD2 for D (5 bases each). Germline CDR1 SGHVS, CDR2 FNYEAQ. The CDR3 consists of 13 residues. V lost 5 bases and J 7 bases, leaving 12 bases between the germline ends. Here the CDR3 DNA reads TGTGCCAGCAGCCTAAGATGGGGGAATGAGCAGTTCTTC. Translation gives CASSLRWGNEQFF.

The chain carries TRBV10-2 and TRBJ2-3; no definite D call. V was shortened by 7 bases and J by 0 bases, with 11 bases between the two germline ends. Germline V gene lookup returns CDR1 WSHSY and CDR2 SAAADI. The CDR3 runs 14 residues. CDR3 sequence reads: CASNGAYSTDTQYF. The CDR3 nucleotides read TGCGCCAGCAACGGCGCCTATAGCACAGATACGCAGTATTTT.

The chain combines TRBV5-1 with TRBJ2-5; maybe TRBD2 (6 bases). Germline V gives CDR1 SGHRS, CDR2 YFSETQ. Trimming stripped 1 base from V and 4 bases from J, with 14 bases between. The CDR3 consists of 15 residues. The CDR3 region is CASSLNTGLGETQYF. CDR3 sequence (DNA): TGCGCCAGCAGCTTGAATACGGGACTGGGAGAGACCCAGTACTTC.

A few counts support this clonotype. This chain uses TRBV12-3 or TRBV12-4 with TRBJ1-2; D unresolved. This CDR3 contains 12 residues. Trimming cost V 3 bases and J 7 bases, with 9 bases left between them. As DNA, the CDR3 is TGTGCCAGCAGTTTGGCCCGGACTGGCTACACCTTC. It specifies CASSLARTGYTF.

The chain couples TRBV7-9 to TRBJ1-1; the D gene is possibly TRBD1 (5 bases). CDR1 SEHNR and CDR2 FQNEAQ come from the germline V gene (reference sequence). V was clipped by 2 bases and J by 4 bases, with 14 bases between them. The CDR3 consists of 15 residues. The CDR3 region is CASSLLAGGGTEAFF. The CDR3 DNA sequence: TGTGCCAGCAGCTTATTAGCCGGGGGGGGCACTGAAGCTTTCTTT.

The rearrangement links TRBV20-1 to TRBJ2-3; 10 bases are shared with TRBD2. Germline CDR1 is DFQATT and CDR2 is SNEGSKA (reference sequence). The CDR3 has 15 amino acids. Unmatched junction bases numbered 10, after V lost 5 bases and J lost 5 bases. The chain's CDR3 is CSARASGGFGDTQYF. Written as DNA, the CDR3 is TGCAGTGCTCGAGCTAGCGGGGGATTTGGAGATACGCAGTATTTT.

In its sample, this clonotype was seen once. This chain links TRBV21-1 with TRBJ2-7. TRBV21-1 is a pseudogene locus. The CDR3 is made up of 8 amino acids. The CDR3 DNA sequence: TGTGCCAGAGCCGAGCAGTACTTC. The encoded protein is CARAEQYF.

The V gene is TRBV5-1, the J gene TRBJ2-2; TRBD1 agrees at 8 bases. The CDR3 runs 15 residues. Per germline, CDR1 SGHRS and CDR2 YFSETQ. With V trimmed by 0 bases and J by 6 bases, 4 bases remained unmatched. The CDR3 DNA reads TGCGCCAGCAGCTTGGGGACAGGGAGCGCCGGGGAGCTGTTTTTT. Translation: CASSLGTGSAGELFF.

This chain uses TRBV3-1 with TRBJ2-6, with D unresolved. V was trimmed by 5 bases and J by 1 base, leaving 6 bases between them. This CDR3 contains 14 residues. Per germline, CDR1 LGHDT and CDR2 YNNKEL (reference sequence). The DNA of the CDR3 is TGTGCCAGCAGCGCTAGATCTGGGGCCAACGTCCTGACTTTC. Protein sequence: CASSARSGANVLTF.

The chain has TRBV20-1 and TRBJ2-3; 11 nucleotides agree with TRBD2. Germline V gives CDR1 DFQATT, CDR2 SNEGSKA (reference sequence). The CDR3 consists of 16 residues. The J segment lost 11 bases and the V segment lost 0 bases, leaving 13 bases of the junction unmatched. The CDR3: CSARDFSSGGYNMQYF. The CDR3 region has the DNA TGCAGTGCTAGAGATTTTTCTAGCGGGGGGTACAACATGCAGTATTTT.

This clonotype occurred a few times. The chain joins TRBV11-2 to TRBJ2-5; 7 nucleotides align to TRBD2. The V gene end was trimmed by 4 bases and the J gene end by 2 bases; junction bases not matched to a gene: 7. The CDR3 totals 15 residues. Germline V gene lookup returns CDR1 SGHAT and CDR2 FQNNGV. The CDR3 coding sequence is TGTGCCAGCAGCTCTCCAGCGGGGAGACAAGAGACCCAGTACTTC. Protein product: CASSSPAGRQETQYF.

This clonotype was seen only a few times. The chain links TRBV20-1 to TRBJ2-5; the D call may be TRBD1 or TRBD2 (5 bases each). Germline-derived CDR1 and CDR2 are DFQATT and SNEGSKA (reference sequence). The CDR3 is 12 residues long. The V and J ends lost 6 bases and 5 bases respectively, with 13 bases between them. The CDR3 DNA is TGCAGTGCCAGTGCAGGGACGGAGACCCAGTACTTC. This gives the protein CSASAGTETQYF.

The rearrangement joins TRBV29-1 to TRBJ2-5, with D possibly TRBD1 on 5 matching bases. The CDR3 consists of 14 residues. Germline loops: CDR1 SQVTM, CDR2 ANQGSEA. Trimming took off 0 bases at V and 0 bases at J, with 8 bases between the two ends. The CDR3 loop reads CSVEDPRDQETQYF. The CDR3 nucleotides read TGCAGCGTTGAAGATCCCAGGGACCAAGAGACCCAGTACTTC.